The 13 T cell receptor beta chains below come from one sample, sequenced in a study of blood T cell repertoires in COVID-19 (dated by TCRdb to the early 2020s). Library prep was done by the immunoSEQ multiplex PCR assay. Drawn from immuneACCESS, this table holds only the in-frame rearrangements with V and J called that TCRdb kept. Clones are partly lost; checked studies trace under half to an unresolved V gene and leave the rest unexplained. The sample table shows some 160,000 clones, and around 92% are seen once. Less than 3% of the sample comes from the top ten. The sequencing sample was made of peripheral blood. These receptor sequences come from a man aged 60 to 69 with acute or convalescent COVID-19.

The chain carries TRBV14 and TRBJ1-5; 11 bases line up with TRBD1. The V and J ends lost 7 bases and 7 bases, in that order; junction bases with no gene match: 15. Germline CDR1 and CDR2: SGHDN and FVKESK. This CDR3 contains 17 residues. CDR3 nucleotides: TGTGCCAGCACCCTGACGCCGGACAGGGGGCTACAACAGCCCCAGCATTTT. Translation: CASTLTPDRGLQQPQHF.

The V and J genes are TRBV29-1 and TRBJ1-5; the D gene is possibly TRBD1 (5 bases). V was shortened by 5 bases and J by 6 bases, with 14 bases between the two germline ends. Germline CDR1 is SQVTM and CDR2 is ANQGSEA. The CDR3 sequence is 13 residues long. In DNA form, the CDR3 reads TGCAGCGTTAGCGGAGGGGCCCGTCAGCCCCAGCATTTT. Residues: CSVSGGARQPQHF.

V and J are TRBV5-1 and TRBJ2-3; D is possibly TRBD1 (7 bases). The CDR3 runs to 15 residues. V was pared by 4 bases and J by 0 bases, with 12 bases between. Germline CDR1 is SGHRS and CDR2 is YFSETQ. The CDR3 protein is CASSQGGASTDTQYF. CDR3 coding DNA: TGCGCCAGCAGCCAGGGGGGCGCGAGCACAGATACGCAGTATTTT.

The chain recombines TRBV5-6 with TRBJ1-5; the D gene is possibly TRBD1 (5 bases). Germline V CDR1 and CDR2: SGHDT, YYEEEE. V gave up 3 bases and J gave up 5 bases, with 18 bases separating them. The CDR3 is 16 amino acids. The CDR3 is CASSWRGTGTYQPQHF. The CDR3 DNA reads TGTGCCAGCAGCTGGAGGGGAACCGGTACGTATCAGCCCCAGCATTTT.

The chain recombines TRBV3-1 (or the pseudogene TRBV3-2) with TRBJ1-5; D possibly corresponds to TRBD1 (5 bases). Germline-derived CDR1 and CDR2 are LGHDT and YNNKEL (reference sequence). V was cut by 0 bases and J by 5 bases, with 5 bases left in between. CDR3 size: 13 residues. The CDR3 sequence is CASSQDRDQPQHF. The CDR3 nucleotides are TGTGCCAGCAGCCAAGACAGGGATCAGCCCCAGCATTTT.

The chain employs TRBV5-6 and TRBJ1-1, with 7 positions matching TRBD1. The CDR3 has 13 amino acids. Per the germline V gene, CDR1 is SGHDT and CDR2 is YYEEEE. J lost 7 bases, V lost 1 base, and 4 bases had no gene match. The CDR3 DNA is TGTGCCAGCAGCTTGCAGGGGGGTGGTGAAGCTTTCTTT. It encodes CASSLQGGGEAFF. The full variable domain, its missing parts supplied by reference TRBV5-6 and TRBJ1-1, is DAGVTQSPTHLIKTRGQQVTLRCSPKSGHDTVSWYQQALGQGPQFIFQYYEEEERQRGNFPDRFSGHQFPNYSSELNVNALLLGDSALYLCASSLQGGGEAFFGQGTRLTVV.

The rearrangement links TRBV6-5 to TRBJ2-2; 7 bases match TRBD1. V gave up 8 bases and J gave up 8 bases; unmatched junction bases: 5. Germline V gene data show CDR1 as MNHEY and CDR2 as SVGAGI. CDR3 length: 12 amino acids. The CDR3 loop reads CASSTGAGELFF. The CDR3 bases are TGTGCCAGCTCAACAGGGGCTGGGGAGCTGTTTTTT.

The rearrangement joins TRBV5-1 to TRBJ2-3; 11 nucleotides agree with TRBD2. The V gene's germline CDR1 is SGHRS and CDR2 YFSETQ. With V trimmed by 4 bases and J by 2 bases, 6 bases remained unmatched. The CDR3 spans 16 residues. CDR3 residues: CASSPLAGGTTDTQYF. The CDR3 DNA reads as TGCGCCAGCAGCCCGCTAGCGGGGGGTACCACAGATACGCAGTATTTT.

The chain links TRBV7-9 to TRBJ2-1; D remains ambiguous. Trimming took 1 base from V and 2 from J, leaving 9 bases between them. CDR1 and CDR2 (germline): SEHNR, FQNEAQ (reference sequence). The CDR3 is 15 residues long. CDR3 nucleotides: TGTGCCAGCAGCTTAGTGGCAATGACCTACAATGAGCAGTTCTTC. Protein sequence: CASSLVAMTYNEQFF.

This clone has just one count. The chain couples TRBV6-5 to TRBJ1-1; D gene ambiguous. Germline CDR1 reads MNHEY; CDR2 reads SVGAGI. There are 14 residues in the CDR3. The germline V and J ends were trimmed by 6 bases and 1 base, with 12 bases remaining between them. The CDR3 region has the DNA TGTGCCAGCAGATACGACACAGCGAACACTGAAGCTTTCTTT. Residues: CASRYDTANTEAFF.

This rearrangement joins TRBV4-1 to TRBJ2-7; D is possibly TRBD1 (6 bases). Looked up from germline, CDR1 is MGHRA and CDR2 is YSYEKL. The CDR3 totals 14 residues. The V and J ends lost 2 bases and 5 bases respectively, with 13 bases between them. CDR3 in DNA: TGCGCCAGCAGCCAACCCCAGGGGAGAAACGAGCAGTACTTC. This gives the protein CASSQPQGRNEQYF.

The chain recombines TRBV7-9 with TRBJ2-7; 8 bases match TRBD1. The CDR3 spans 16 residues. Germline V gene lookup returns CDR1 SEHNR and CDR2 FQNEAQ (reference sequence). V gave up 5 bases and J gave up 1 base; unmatched junction bases: 10. The CDR3 nucleotides are TGTGCCAGCAGCCAACGCCGGGACAGGATATCCTACGAGCAGTACTTC. This translates into CASSQRRDRISYEQYF.

This rearrangement joins TRBV24-1 to TRBJ1-4; TRBD1 is a possible D gene (6 bases). CDR1 is KGHDR, CDR2 SFDVKD, per germline. V shed 4 bases and J shed 4 bases, with 15 bases lying between them. This CDR3 spans 16 amino acids. CDR3 protein: CATSDPSRGLNEKLFF. The CDR3 DNA follows: TGTGCCACCAGTGACCCGTCCAGGGGCCTTAATGAAAAACTGTTTTTT.